These T cell receptor beta chains were read from a single sample in a study of T-cell reconstitution after alpha-beta-depleted transplantation in children. TCRdb recomputed calls from the PCR reads with MiXCR, one row per CDR3 protein. The sample lists about 200,000 distinct CDR3 sequences; 8.4% were seen once. Here the sequenced sample was PBMCs, mostly from graft donor cells, taken 360 days after TCRalphabeta/CD19-depleted stem cell transplant. The receptor set was obtained from a male patient aged 2 to 10 who had a stem cell transplant for acute myeloid leukemia, so the T cells may come from the graft donor. The CDR3 runs from the conserved cysteine through the conserved F or W. A D gene is named only where the DNA matches it firmly. Not every row has a clone size; where given, it reads once, few, many or a size class.

v_gene: TRBV5-1; j_gene: TRBJ1-1; d_gene: NA; abundance: many; CDR3nt: TGCGCCAGCAGCTTGTTTGTGGGTTCAACGAGGACTGAAGCTTTCTTT; CDR3aa: CASSLFVGSTRTEAFF
v_gene: TRBV5-6; j_gene: TRBJ2-2; d_gene: NA; abundance: many; CDR3nt: TGTGCCAGCAGCTTGGCCCCCAGCTCCGGGGAGCTGTTTTTT; CDR3aa: CASSLAPSSGELFF
v_gene: TRBV2; j_gene: TRBJ1-6; d_gene: NA; abundance: many; CDR3nt: TGTGCCAGCAGTGACTACAGCCATTCACCCCTCCACTTT; CDR3aa: CASSDYSHSPLHF
v_gene: TRBV12-3/TRBV12-4; j_gene: TRBJ2-1; d_gene: NA; abundance: few; CDR3nt: TGTGCCAGCCTCGACCCTCCGGGAGAGCAGTTCTTC; CDR3aa: CASLDPPGEQFF
v_gene: TRBV29-1; j_gene: TRBJ2-3; d_gene: NA; abundance: many; CDR3nt: TGCAGCGTCGACACACCTAGCACAGATACGCAGTATTTT; CDR3aa: CSVDTPSTDTQYF
v_gene: TRBV6-5; j_gene: TRBJ2-7; d_gene: NA; abundance: NA; CDR3nt: TGTGCCAGCAGTTACTCGGGAGCCCTGGGGCAGTACTTC; CDR3aa: CASSYSGALGQYF
v_gene: TRBV9; j_gene: TRBJ2-7; d_gene: NA; abundance: many; CDR3nt: TGTGCCAGCAGCCTCGCCCCGACCTACGAGCAGTACTTC; CDR3aa: CASSLAPTYEQYF
v_gene: TRBV3-1; j_gene: TRBJ2-3; d_gene: NA; abundance: many; CDR3nt: TGTGCCAGCAGCTCCCGTTCAGCGGGTAGCACAGATACGCAGTATTTT; CDR3aa: CASSSRSAGSTDTQYF
v_gene: TRBV5-1; j_gene: TRBJ1-1; d_gene: NA; abundance: few; CDR3nt: TGCGCCAGCAAGTTCGGCTCAGGAAGTGCCATGAACACTGAAGCTTTCTTT; CDR3aa: CASKFGSGSAMNTEAFF
v_gene: TRBV9; j_gene: TRBJ2-5; d_gene: TRBD2; abundance: many; CDR3nt: TGTGCCAGCAGCGTAGATAGCGGGAGAAAAGAGACCCAGTACTTC; CDR3aa: CASSVDSGRKETQYF